This TCR beta chain was recovered during a study of immune cell composition in non-small cell lung cancer. Findings and limits, study-wide: Lung squamous cell carcinoma tumours had significantly higher top 10 clone scores and productive clonality than lung adenocarcinoma.

Sequenced by immunoSEQ multiplex PCR; TCRdb stores in-frame clones only, minus some. This table has 8,000 or so clones, roughly 68% appearing once. The CDR3 contains 17 residues. Trimming removed 5 bases from V and 1 base from J; junction bases left unmatched: 5. Per germline, CDR1 PRHDT and CDR2 FYEKMQ (reference sequence). Template was genomic DNA from frozen, unsorted single-cell suspensions. Concerning this clone: No antigen is known for it.

The chain employs TRBV13 and TRBJ2-2, with 12 nucleotides matching TRBD2. The sequencing sample was made of lung tumor tissue. The TCR originated in a human donor with non-small cell lung cancer. CDR3 nucleotide sequence: TGTGCCAGCAGCGGTCGACTAGCGGGGGTGAACACCGGGGAGCTGTTTTTT. Translation: CASSGRLAGVNTGELFF. Full variable domain (remainder filled in from reference TRBV13 and TRBJ2-2): AAGVIQSPRHLIKEKRETATLKCYPIPRHDTVYWYQQGPGQDPQFLISFYEKMQSDKGSIPDRFSAQQFSDYHSELNMSSLELGDSALYFCASSGRLAGVNTGELFFGEGSRLTVL.